The source of this T cell receptor (beta chain) is a study of cytomegalovirus exposure and HLA in healthy donors. At sampling all donors were nominally healthy, likely with unrecorded immune exposures. Comment on this clone: Germline is not matched at one junction end, which may reflect a read error.

The PCR employed 60 Vbeta primers together with 13 Jbeta primers. The protocol was immunoSEQ multiplex PCR, while the TCRdb copy is restricted to in-frame clones and leaves out a portion. This table holds approximately 150,000 clones, around 86% found once. The CDR3 length is 16 residues. CDR1 and CDR2 from the germline V gene are ENHRY and SYGVKD. Sequences were obtained from PBMCs. The chain carries TRBV10-3 and TRBJ2-1; D may be TRBD2 (5 bases). The TCR originated in a man aged 45-65 years in good health and CMV-seropositive. The CDR3 coding sequence is TGTGCCATCAGTGAGAGGCTGGCGGGCCAGTACAGTGAGCAGTTCTTC. Translated, it gives CAISERLAGQYSEQFF.